One and the same sample provided the 7 T cell receptor beta chains below, sequenced in a study of T cell responses to AZD1222 COVID-19 vaccine. Clones were sequenced by immunoSEQ multiplex PCR, and TCRdb holds only the in-frame ones, with some missing. Among around 190,000 clones listed, 85% to 95% were seen once. Sequenced material: peripheral blood, taken on day 0 of AZD1222 vaccination. The receptor source for this set is an adult in good health.

The rearrangement uses TRBV6-6 and TRBJ2-7; maybe TRBD1 (6 bases). The V and J ends lost 6 bases and 0 bases respectively, with 15 bases between them. The germline gives CDR1 MNHNY, CDR2 SVGAGI (reference sequence). The CDR3 totals 15 residues. The CDR3 sequence: CASRRTGTNSYEQYF. The CDR3 region has the DNA TGTGCCAGCAGACGAACCGGGACAAACTCCTACGAGCAGTACTTC.

The table lists this clone with a count of one. The chain joins TRBV7-9 to TRBJ1-1; D not resolved. Germline V gene sequence: CDR1 SEHNR, CDR2 FQNEAQ (reference sequence). CDR3 length: 15 residues. V was pared by 1 base and J by 0 bases, with 9 bases between. Written as DNA, the CDR3 is TGTGCCAGCAGCTTAGGTCGGGGTCTGAACACTGAAGCTTTCTTT. It specifies CASSLGRGLNTEAFF.

The chain uses TRBV7-6 and TRBJ1-2; 8 nucleotides align to TRBD1. The CDR3 totals 14 residues. V lost 1 base to trimming and J lost 6 bases; unmatched junction nucleotides: 4. Germline assignment: CDR1 SGHVS and CDR2 FNYEAQ. The CDR3 DNA is TGTGCCAGCAGCTTAGTGGACAGGGCGGATGGCTACACCTTC. The encoded protein is CASSLVDRADGYTF. The full variable domain, with the rest looked up from reference TRBV7-6 and TRBJ1-2, is GAGVSQSPRYKVTKRGQDVALRCDPISGHVSLYWYRQALGQGPEFLTYFNYEAQQDKSGLPNDRFSAERPEGSISTLTIQRTEQRDSAMYRCASSLVDRADGYTFGSGTRLTVV.

This chain links TRBV6-1 with TRBJ2-3; D call uncertain. The CDR3 runs to 13 residues. Germline V CDR1 and CDR2: MNHNS, SASEGT. Trimming took off 3 bases at V and 3 bases at J, with 7 bases between the two ends. The DNA for the CDR3 is TGTGCCAGCAGTGATCCTAATACAGATACGCAGTATTTT. Translated, it gives CASSDPNTDTQYF.

As DNA, the CDR3 is TGTGCCAGCAGTCCGGGAATGGGTAGCACCGGGGAGCTGTTTTTT. Translation gives CASSPGMGSTGELFF. This chain uses TRBV2 with TRBJ2-2, with D tentatively TRBD2 (5 bases). The CDR3 contains 15 residues. V was trimmed by 5 bases and J by 4 bases, leaving 14 bases between them. CDR1 SNHLY and CDR2 FYNNEI come from the germline V gene.

The gene calls are TRBV7-2 and TRBJ1-4; a possible D gene is TRBD1 (5 bases). The CDR3 loop spans 13 amino acids. V gave up 3 bases and J gave up 5 bases, with 7 bases separating them. CDR1 is SGHTA and CDR2 is FQGNSA in the germline V gene. The CDR3 coding sequence is TGTGCCAGCAGCTTGGGGCTAAATGAAAAACTGTTTTTT. This encodes CASSLGLNEKLFF.

The chain recombines TRBV7-2 with TRBJ2-5; 7 bases match TRBD2. This CDR3 region has 15 residues. The V and J ends lost 2 bases and 2 bases, in that order; junction bases with no gene match: 5. Germline V gene sequence: CDR1 SGHTA, CDR2 FQGNSA. In DNA, the CDR3 is TGTGCCAGCAGCTTAATGGGGACTACACAAGAGACCCAGTACTTC. It encodes CASSLMGTTQETQYF.